Listed below are T cell receptor beta chains from one sample, sequenced in a study of blood T cells in healthy people across ages. MiXCR was run by TCRdb on the 5' RACE reads, yielding one entry per CDR3 protein. The data contain about 1.4 million distinct CDR3 sequences, approximately 59% of them singletons. The sequencing input was blood. These receptors were obtained from a man aged 18 to 29 in good health. Each CDR3 is given with its conserved first and last residue. A D gene is named only where the DNA matches it firmly. Expanded clones get a size class; other rows say once, few or many, or leave the size out.

>-|-|TRBJ2-7|TRBV20-1
CSAAGTSPYEQYF
TGCAGTGCCGCCGGGACATCACCCTACGAGCAGTACTTC
>-|-|TRBJ2-7|TRBV20-1
CSASGGEYEQYF
TGCAGTGCTAGCGGGGGAGAGTACGAGCAGTACTTC
>-|-|TRBJ1-2|TRBV20-1
CSARFPSRGYTF
TGCAGTGCTAGATTCCCCTCTAGAGGCTACACCTTC
>-|-|TRBJ2-7|TRBV29-1
CSVGLASSYEQYF
TGCAGCGTTGGCCTAGCGAGTTCCTACGAGCAGTACTTC
>few|-|TRBJ1-2|TRBV7-9
CASSLALFYGYTF
TGTGCCAGCAGCTTAGCACTGTTCTATGGCTACACCTTC
>-|-|TRBJ1-1|TRBV2
CASSEVRGFAEAFF
TGTGCCAGCAGTGAAGTTCGGGGGTTCGCTGAAGCTTTCTTT
>-|-|TRBJ1-1|TRBV12-3/TRBV12-4
CASSIWTDITGAFF
TGTGCCAGCAGCATCTGGACGGATATCACCGGGGCTTTCTTT
>-|-|TRBJ2-7|TRBV6-2/TRBV6-3
CASLTSVYEQYF
TGTGCCAGCCTCACGTCAGTCTACGAGCAGTACTTC
>few|TRBD1|TRBJ1-6|TRBV20-1
CSARAKTGRPPLHF
TGCAGTGCTAGAGCTAAGACAGGGCGGCCACCCCTCCACTTT
>-|TRBD2|TRBJ2-7|TRBV11-2
CASSASSSGSSYEQYF
TGTGCCAGCAGCGCGAGCTCTAGCGGGAGCTCCTACGAGCAGTACTTC
>-|-|TRBJ1-6|TRBV7-9
CASSEGTSGTSPLHF
TGTGCCAGCAGCGAAGGGACGTCGGGGACTTCACCCCTCCACTTT
>-|-|TRBJ1-1|TRBV27
CASSLAVGPEAFF
TGTGCCAGCAGTTTGGCGGTAGGGCCTGAAGCTTTCTTT
>-|-|TRBJ1-2|TRBV5-1
CASSAGEGRDGYTF
TGCGCCAGCAGCGCCGGAGAGGGGCGCGATGGCTACACCTTC
>-|-|TRBJ2-7|TRBV21-1
CASSKVGPETYYEQYF
TGTGCCAGCAGCAAAGTGGGCCCCGAGACGTACTACGAGCAGTACTTC
>-|-|TRBJ2-2|TRBV6-5
CASQEGGGELFF
TGTGCCAGCCAGGAAGGTGGTGGGGAGCTGTTTTTT
>-|TRBD2|TRBJ2-3|TRBV28
CASSTGLAGTDTQYF
TGTGCCAGCAGCACCGGGCTAGCGGGCACAGATACGCAGTATTTT
>-|-|TRBJ1-3|TRBV11-2
CASSLGPSGNTIYF
TGTGCCAGCAGCTTAGGTCCCTCTGGAAACACCATATATTTT
>-|TRBD1|TRBJ2-3|TRBV4-2
CASGQGGPDTQYF
TGTGCCAGCGGACAGGGGGGCCCAGATACGCAGTATTTT
>-|-|TRBJ2-5|TRBV27
CASSFVAGNKETQYF
TGTGCCAGCAGTTTTGTTGCGGGTAACAAAGAGACCCAGTACTTC
>-|-|TRBJ2-2|TRBV7-9
CASSLGPGAYTGELFF
TGTGCCAGCAGCTTGGGACCGGGCGCCTACACCGGGGAGCTGTTTTTT
>few|-|TRBJ2-5|TRBV13
CASSLRLGTQYF
TGTGCCAGCAGCTTAAGATTGGGGACCCAGTACTTC
>-|-|TRBJ2-7|TRBV5-1
CASSLDEFVGSYEQYF
TGCGCCAGCAGCTTGGACGAATTTGTGGGCTCCTACGAGCAGTACTTC
>-|-|TRBJ2-3|TRBV29-1
CSVAGRLADTQYF
TGCAGCGTCGCGGGGAGATTGGCAGATACGCAGTATTTT
>few|-|TRBJ1-5|TRBV19
CASSSETWQPQHF
TGTGCCAGTAGTTCTGAGACCTGGCAGCCCCAGCATTTT
>-|-|TRBJ2-5|TRBV6-5
CAGSYSGAETQYF
TGTGCCGGCAGTTACTCGGGGGCAGAGACCCAGTACTTC
>-|-|TRBJ2-3|TRBV12-3/TRBV12-4
CASSPSLISTDTQYF
TGTGCCAGCAGCCCAAGCCTAATAAGCACAGATACGCAGTATTTT
>-|-|TRBJ1-4|TRBV4-3
CASSQGVGRDNEKLFF
TGCGCCAGCAGCCAAGGTGTGGGCAGAGATAATGAAAAACTGTTTTTT
>-|-|TRBJ1-2|TRBV5-1
CASRNEDGYTF
TGCGCCAGCAGGAATGAGGATGGCTACACCTTC
>-|-|TRBJ2-1|TRBV12-3/TRBV12-4
CASCSDDTSYNEQFF
TGTGCCAGCTGCTCTGATGACACCTCCTACAATGAGCAGTTCTTC
>-|-|TRBJ1-1|TRBV29-1
CSVQGGRKNTEAFF
TGCAGCGTTCAAGGAGGACGGAAGAACACTGAAGCTTTCTTT
>-|-|TRBJ2-4|TRBV7-9
CAGSFGFEGFDIQYF
TGTGCCGGCAGCTTCGGATTTGAGGGGTTTGACATTCAGTACTTC
>-|TRBD1|TRBJ2-2|TRBV4-3
CASSQAATGIGELFF
TGCGCCAGCAGCCAAGCAGCGACAGGGATCGGGGAGCTGTTTTTT
>-|-|TRBJ1-2|TRBV12-3/TRBV12-4
CASSLIGYRGYTF
TGTGCCAGCAGTTTAATAGGATATAGAGGCTACACCTTC
>-|-|TRBJ1-2|TRBV6-5
CASSYAGLVGYTF
TGTGCCAGCAGTTACGCAGGCCTCGTTGGCTACACCTTC
>-|TRBD1|TRBJ1-5|TRBV10-3
CAIHDRGPGPQHF
TGTGCCATTCACGACAGGGGGCCGGGGCCCCAGCATTTT
>once|TRBD2|TRBJ2-1|TRBV20-1
CSGHGGGAREQFF
TGCAGTGGTCACGGCGGGGGGGCGCGGGAGCAGTTCTTC
>-|-|TRBJ1-2|TRBV24-1
CATSEERQDGYTF
TGTGCCACCAGTGAGGAACGACAGGATGGCTACACCTTC
>few|-|TRBJ2-7|TRBV6-6
CASSFKRIREVEQYF
TGTGCCAGCAGTTTTAAGAGGATACGAGAAGTCGAGCAGTACTTC
>few|-|TRBJ2-7|TRBV12-3/TRBV12-4
CASSLAAGLFYEQYF
TGTGCCAGCAGTTTAGCTGCCGGCCTCTTCTACGAGCAGTACTTC
>many|TRBD2|TRBJ2-5|TRBV4-1
CASSPAGDPRETQYF
TGCGCCAGCAGCCCCGCGGGAGACCCCCGTGAGACCCAGTACTTC
>-|-|TRBJ1-4|TRBV7-9
CASKGGLNEKLFF
TGTGCCAGCAAAGGAGGGCTTAATGAAAAACTGTTTTTT
>-|-|TRBJ1-5|TRBV4-1
CASSQGVSNQPQHF
TGCGCCAGCAGCCAAGGGGTTAGCAATCAGCCCCAGCATTTT
>-|TRBD1|TRBJ2-7|TRBV10-3
CAISDPGTGGPYEQYF
TGTGCCATCAGTGACCCCGGGACAGGGGGTCCCTACGAGCAGTACTTC
>-|TRBD1|TRBJ2-3|TRBV24-1
CATSDSGQGANTDTQYF
TGTGCCACCAGTGATTCGGGACAGGGGGCGAACACAGATACGCAGTATTTT
>few|-|TRBJ1-5|TRBV6-4
CASSDRIFRDYQPQHF
TGTGCCAGCAGTGACCGGATATTTCGAGATTATCAGCCCCAGCATTTT
>-|TRBD2|TRBJ2-7|TRBV6-5
CASSLLELAGGHEQYF
TGTGCCAGCAGTTTACTTGAATTAGCGGGAGGGCACGAGCAGTACTTC
>few|TRBD2|TRBJ2-1|TRBV6-5
CASASGSYSEQFF
TGTGCCAGTGCTAGCGGGAGTTACAGTGAGCAGTTCTTC
>-|TRBD1|TRBJ2-5|TRBV29-1
CSVEGQNQETQYF
TGCAGCGTTGAGGGACAGAACCAAGAGACCCAGTACTTC
>-|-|TRBJ2-3|TRBV4-3
CASSQDTADTQYF
TGCGCCAGCAGCCAAGATACCGCAGATACGCAGTATTTT
>-|TRBD2|TRBJ2-5|TRBV12-3/TRBV12-4
CASRSGLAGGLETQYF
TGTGCCAGCAGGTCTGGACTAGCGGGAGGGCTAGAGACCCAGTACTTC
>few|TRBD2|TRBJ2-3|TRBV10-3
CAISAGGSTDTQYF
TGTGCCATCTCAGCGGGAGGGTCCACAGATACGCAGTATTTT
>-|-|TRBJ2-2|TRBV29-1
CSVEGQGVNTGELFF
TGCAGCGTTGAGGGGCAGGGTGTGAACACCGGGGAGCTGTTTTTT
>-|-|TRBJ2-5|TRBV7-9
CASSLASGGTQYF
TGTGCCAGCAGCTTAGCGTCCGGGGGGACCCAGTACTTC